The next 3 T cell receptor beta chains were all read from a single sample in a study of cytomegalovirus exposure and HLA in healthy donors. The PCR employed 60 Vbeta primers together with 13 Jbeta primers. Assay: immunoSEQ multiplex PCR; the TCRdb copy retains only in-frame clones and omits some. The top ten hold about 0.22% of the sample, which has 200,000 to 250,000 clones, roughly four fifths seen once. Material for sequencing was PBMCs. These receptor sequences come from a girl aged 2 to 9 in good health and CMV-seronegative.

J is TRBJ1-5 and V is TRBV25-1; TRBD1 aligns across 10 bases. This CDR3 contains 16 residues. Germline V CDR1 and CDR2: MGHDK, SYGVNS. The junction had 5 bases not matched to a gene; V was cut back by 4 bases and J by 2 bases. CDR3 protein: CASSGGQGVRNQPQHF. As DNA, the CDR3 is TGTGCCAGCAGTGGTGGACAGGGGGTTCGCAATCAGCCCCAGCATTTT.

In this sample, this clone turned up a few times. The CDR3 DNA reads as TGTGCCAGCAGCTTAGACAGGGGATTGTACGAGCAGTACTTC. Translating gives CASSLDRGLYEQYF. This chain joins TRBV11-1 and TRBJ2-7; TRBD1 matches 7 bases. V lost 1 base and J lost 4; bases outside the gene matches: 4. This CDR3 spans 14 amino acids. The germline V gene encodes CDR1 SGHAT and CDR2 FQDESV (reference sequence).

This clone was detected a few times. The chain employs TRBV6-1 and TRBJ2-5, with TRBD1 as a possible D gene (5 bases). CDR1 MNHNS and CDR2 SASEGT come from the germline V gene. Trimming removed 8 bases at V and 1 base at J, with 8 bases between. The CDR3 is 12 amino acids. Here the CDR3 DNA reads TGTGCCAGCGACAGAGGCCAAGAGACCCAGTACTTC. Amino acids: CASDRGQETQYF.